This TCR beta chain was captured in a study of cytomegalovirus exposure and HLA in healthy donors. About this clone: Antigen: not known.

Study-wide findings and caveats: Trimming of TCR beta V- and J-genes showed a link, identified in a later analysis, to a missense DCLRE1C variant. When the data were analyzed later, several of the most significant clusters appeared to be linked to common viral pathogens. In a later analysis, compared with equally common non-associated chains, HLA-associated beta chains were more expanded. Presence/absence analyses assumed roughly uniform sequencing depth across donors, which may not hold.

The PCR was carried out with 60 Vbeta primers and 13 Jbeta primers. Libraries were prepared by immunoSEQ multiplex PCR; TCRdb keeps only in-frame clonotypes and omits some of them. The sample holds under 200,000 clones, around 81% seen once. The CDR3 is made up of 16 amino acids. Unmatched junction bases numbered 11, after V lost 5 bases and J lost 8 bases. CDR1 MDHEN and CDR2 SYDVKM come from the germline V gene. The receptor's source is a woman aged 25 to 39 in good health and CMV-seropositive. Sequencing was carried out using PBMCs. The J gene is TRBJ1-6, the V gene TRBV28; 8 nucleotides align to TRBD1. The CDR3 bases are TGTGCCAGCAGTACTCCTGGACAGGGAGGGGATTCACCCCTCCACTTT. Residues: CASSTPGQGGDSPLHF. The whole variable domain, remainder taken from reference TRBV28 and TRBJ1-6, is DVKVTQSSRYLVKRTGEKVFLECVQDMDHENMFWYRQDPGLGLRLIYFSYDVKMKEKGDIPEGYSVSREKKERFSLILESASTNQTSMYLCASSTPGQGGDSPLHFGNGTRLTVT.